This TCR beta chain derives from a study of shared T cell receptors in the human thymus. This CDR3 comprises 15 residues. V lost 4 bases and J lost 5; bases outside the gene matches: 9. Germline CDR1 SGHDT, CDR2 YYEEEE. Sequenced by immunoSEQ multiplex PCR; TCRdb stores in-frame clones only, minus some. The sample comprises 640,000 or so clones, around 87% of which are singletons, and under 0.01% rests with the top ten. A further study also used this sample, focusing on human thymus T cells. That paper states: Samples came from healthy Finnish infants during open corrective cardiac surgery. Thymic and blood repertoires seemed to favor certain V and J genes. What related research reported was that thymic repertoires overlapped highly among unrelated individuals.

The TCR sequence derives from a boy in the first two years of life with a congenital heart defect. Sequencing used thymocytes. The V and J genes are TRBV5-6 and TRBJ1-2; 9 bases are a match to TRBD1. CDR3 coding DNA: TGTGCCAGCAGCCTAGGGACAGGGAACGCATATGGCTACACCTTC. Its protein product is CASSLGTGNAYGYTF.